Reported below is one T cell receptor (beta chain). The CDR3 covers 15 residues. Trimming at V came to 8 bases and at J to 4 bases, leaving 11 bases not matched to a gene. CDR1 is SGHTA, CDR2 FQGNSA, per germline. This sample was taken from a study of T cells after yellow fever vaccination. MiXCR, run by TCRdb on the 5' RACE reads, gives a single entry per CDR3 protein. The sample comprises about 260,000 distinct CDR3 sequences, around 13% of which are singletons, and 0.4% to 0.55% rests with the top ten. Here the sequenced sample was CD4+ T cells sorted from PBMCs, taken 45 days after the yellow fever booster vaccination. The chain carries TRBV7-2 and TRBJ1-2, with TRBD1 identical over 9 bases. This clonotype was obtained from a man aged 30-40 years who received the YFV17D yellow fever vaccine. The CDR3 bases are TGTGCCAGCCGTCGTCTCGGGACAGGGACCTATGGCTACACCTTC. Protein product: CASRRLGTGTYGYTF.